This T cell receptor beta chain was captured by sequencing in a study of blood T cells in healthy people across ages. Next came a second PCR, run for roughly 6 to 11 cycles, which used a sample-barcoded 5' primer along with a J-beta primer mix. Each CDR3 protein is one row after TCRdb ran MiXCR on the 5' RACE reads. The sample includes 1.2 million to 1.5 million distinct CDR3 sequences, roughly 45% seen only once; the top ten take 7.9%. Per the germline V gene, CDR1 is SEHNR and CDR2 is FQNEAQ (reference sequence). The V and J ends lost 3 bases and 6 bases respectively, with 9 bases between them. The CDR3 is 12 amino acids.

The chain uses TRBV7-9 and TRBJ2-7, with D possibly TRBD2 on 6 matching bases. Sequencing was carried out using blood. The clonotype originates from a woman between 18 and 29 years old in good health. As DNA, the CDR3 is TGTGCCAGCAGCTTCCAGACTAGCGAGCAGTACTTC. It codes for CASSFQTSEQYF.